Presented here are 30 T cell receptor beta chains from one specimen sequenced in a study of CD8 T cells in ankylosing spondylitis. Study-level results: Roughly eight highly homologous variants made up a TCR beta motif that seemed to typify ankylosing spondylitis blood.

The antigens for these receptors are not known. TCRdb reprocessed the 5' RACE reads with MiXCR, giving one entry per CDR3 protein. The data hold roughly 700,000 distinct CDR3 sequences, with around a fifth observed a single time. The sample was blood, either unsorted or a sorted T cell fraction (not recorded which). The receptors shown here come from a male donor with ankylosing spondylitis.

The CDR3 sequence: CAWRNKLNTEAFF. Written as DNA, the CDR3 is TGTGCCTGGAGAAATAAATTGAACACTGAAGCTTTCTTT. This chain links TRBV30 with TRBJ1-1, with no clear D. The CDR3 contains 13 residues. In germline, CDR1 is GTSNPN, CDR2 SVGIG (reference sequence). Trimming left V 3 bases short and J 0 bases short, with 8 bases between. Based on the CDR3 plus reference TRBV30 and TRBJ1-1, the full variable domain is SQTIHQWPATLVQPVGSPLSLECTVEGTSNPNLYWYRQAAGRGLQLLFYSVGIGQISSEVPQNLSASRPQDRQFILSSKKLLLSDSGFYLCAWRNKLNTEAFFGQGTRLTVV.

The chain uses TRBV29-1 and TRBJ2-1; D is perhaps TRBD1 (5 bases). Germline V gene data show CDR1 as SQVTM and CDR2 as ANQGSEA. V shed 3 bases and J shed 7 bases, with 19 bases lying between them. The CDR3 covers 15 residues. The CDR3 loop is CSVDDYRRQGNEQFF. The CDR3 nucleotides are TGCAGCGTTGATGATTATCGCCGCCAGGGAAATGAGCAGTTCTTC.

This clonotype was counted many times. The chain's CDR3 is CASSLLGSGYEQYF. The CDR3 coding sequence is TGCGCCAGCAGCTTGTTAGGGAGCGGCTACGAGCAGTACTTC. This rearrangement joins TRBV5-1 to TRBJ2-7, with a weak D call TRBD2 (5 bases). The CDR3 spans 14 residues. The V end was cut by 1 base, the J end by 3 bases, with 11 bases between. CDR1 and CDR2 from the germline V gene are SGHRS and YFSETQ.

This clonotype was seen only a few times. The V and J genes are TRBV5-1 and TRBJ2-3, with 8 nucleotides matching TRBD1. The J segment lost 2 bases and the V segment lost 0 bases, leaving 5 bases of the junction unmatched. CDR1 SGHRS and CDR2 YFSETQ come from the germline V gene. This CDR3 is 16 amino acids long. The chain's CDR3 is CASSLDATGDTDTQYF. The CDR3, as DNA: TGCGCCAGCAGCTTGGACGCGACAGGGGACACAGATACGCAGTATTTT.

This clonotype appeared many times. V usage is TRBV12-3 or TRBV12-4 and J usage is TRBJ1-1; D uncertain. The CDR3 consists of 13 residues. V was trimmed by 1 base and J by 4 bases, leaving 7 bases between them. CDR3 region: CASSLGAFTEAFF. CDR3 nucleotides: TGTGCCAGCAGTTTAGGGGCTTTCACTGAAGCTTTCTTT.

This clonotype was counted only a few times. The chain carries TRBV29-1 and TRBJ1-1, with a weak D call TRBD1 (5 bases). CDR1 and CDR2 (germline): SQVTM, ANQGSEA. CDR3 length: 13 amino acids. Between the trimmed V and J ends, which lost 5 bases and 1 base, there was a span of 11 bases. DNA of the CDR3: TGCAGCGTTCACACTGACAGGAACACTGAAGCTTTCTTT. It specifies CSVHTDRNTEAFF.

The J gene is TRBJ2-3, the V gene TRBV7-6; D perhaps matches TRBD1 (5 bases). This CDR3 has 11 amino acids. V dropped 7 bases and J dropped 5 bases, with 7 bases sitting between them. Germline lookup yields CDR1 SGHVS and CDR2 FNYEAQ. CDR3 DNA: TGTGCCAGCACCCAGGGAGATACGCAGTATTTT. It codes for CASTQGDTQYF.

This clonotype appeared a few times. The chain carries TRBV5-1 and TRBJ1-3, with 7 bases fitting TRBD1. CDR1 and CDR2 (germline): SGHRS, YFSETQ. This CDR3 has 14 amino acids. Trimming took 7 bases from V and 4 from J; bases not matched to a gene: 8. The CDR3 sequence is CASQAAGGGNTIYF. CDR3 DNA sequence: TGCGCCAGCCAAGCTGCAGGGGGAGGAAACACCATATATTTT.

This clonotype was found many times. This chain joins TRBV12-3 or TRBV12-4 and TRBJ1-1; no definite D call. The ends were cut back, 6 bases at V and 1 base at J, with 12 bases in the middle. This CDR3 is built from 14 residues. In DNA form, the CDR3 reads TGTGCCAGCAGGAAGGGAAGGAGGAACACTGAAGCTTTCTTT. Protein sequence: CASRKGRRNTEAFF.

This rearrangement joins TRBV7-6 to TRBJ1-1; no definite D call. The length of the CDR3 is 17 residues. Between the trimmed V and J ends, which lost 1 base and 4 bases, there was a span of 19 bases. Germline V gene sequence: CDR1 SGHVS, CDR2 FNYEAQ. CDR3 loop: CASSLVAGGVGSTEAFF. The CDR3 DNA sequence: TGTGCCAGCAGCTTAGTGGCAGGCGGAGTAGGGAGCACTGAAGCTTTCTTT. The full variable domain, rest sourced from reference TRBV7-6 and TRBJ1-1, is GAGVSQSPRYKVTKRGQDVALRCDPISGHVSLYWYRQALGQGPEFLTYFNYEAQQDKSGLPNDRFSAERPEGSISTLTIQRTEQRDSAMYRCASSLVAGGVGSTEAFFGQGTRLTVV.

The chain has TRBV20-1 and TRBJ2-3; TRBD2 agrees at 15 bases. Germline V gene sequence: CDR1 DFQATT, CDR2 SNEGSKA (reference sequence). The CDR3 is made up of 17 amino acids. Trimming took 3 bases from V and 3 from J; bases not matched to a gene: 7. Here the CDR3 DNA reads TGCAGTGCTAGGGGACCGGGACTAGCGGGAGGTACAGATACGCAGTATTTT. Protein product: CSARGPGLAGGTDTQYF.

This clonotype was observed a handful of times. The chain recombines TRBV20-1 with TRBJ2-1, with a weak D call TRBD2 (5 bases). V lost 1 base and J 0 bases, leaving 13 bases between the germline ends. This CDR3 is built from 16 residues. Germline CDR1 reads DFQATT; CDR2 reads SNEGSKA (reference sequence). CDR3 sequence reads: CSARGSGESSYNEQFF. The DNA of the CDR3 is TGCAGTGCTAGAGGCAGCGGAGAAAGCTCCTACAATGAGCAGTTCTTC.

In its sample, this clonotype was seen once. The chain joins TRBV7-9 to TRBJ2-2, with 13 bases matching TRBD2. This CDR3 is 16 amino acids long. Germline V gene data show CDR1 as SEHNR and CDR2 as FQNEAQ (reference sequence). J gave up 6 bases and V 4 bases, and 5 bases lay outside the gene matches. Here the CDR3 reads CASSSGLAGWAGELFF. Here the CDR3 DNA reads TGTGCCAGCAGCTCGGGACTAGCGGGATGGGCCGGGGAGCTGTTTTTT.

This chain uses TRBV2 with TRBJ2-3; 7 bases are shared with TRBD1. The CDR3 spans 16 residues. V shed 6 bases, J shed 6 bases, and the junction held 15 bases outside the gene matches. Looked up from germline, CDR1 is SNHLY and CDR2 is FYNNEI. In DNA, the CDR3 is TGTGCCAGCAGCCCCATAAGGGGACAGATTTTCGATACGCAGTATTTT. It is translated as CASSPIRGQIFDTQYF.

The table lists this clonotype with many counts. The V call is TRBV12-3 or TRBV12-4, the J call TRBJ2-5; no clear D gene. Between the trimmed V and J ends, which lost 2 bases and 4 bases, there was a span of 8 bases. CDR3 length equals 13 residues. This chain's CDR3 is CASSLYRGETQYF. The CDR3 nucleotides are TGTGCCAGCAGTTTATATCGAGGAGAGACCCAGTACTTC.

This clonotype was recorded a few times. CDR3 in DNA: TGTGCCAGCAGCTCCGCCGGGACGCTCACTGAAGCTTTCTTT. This translates into CASSSAGTLTEAFF. V gene TRBV7-9 combines with J gene TRBJ1-1; D is possibly TRBD1 (5 bases). The germline V gene encodes CDR1 SEHNR and CDR2 FQNEAQ (reference sequence). V was clipped by 4 bases and J by 4 bases, with 13 bases between them. This CDR3 has 14 amino acids.

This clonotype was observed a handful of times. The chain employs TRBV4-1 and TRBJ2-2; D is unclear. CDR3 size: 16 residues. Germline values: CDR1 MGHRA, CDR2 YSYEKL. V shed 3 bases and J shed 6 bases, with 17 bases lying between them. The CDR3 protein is CASSQPFVGVSGELFF. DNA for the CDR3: TGCGCCAGCAGCCAGCCCTTTGTTGGGGTCTCCGGGGAGCTGTTTTTT.

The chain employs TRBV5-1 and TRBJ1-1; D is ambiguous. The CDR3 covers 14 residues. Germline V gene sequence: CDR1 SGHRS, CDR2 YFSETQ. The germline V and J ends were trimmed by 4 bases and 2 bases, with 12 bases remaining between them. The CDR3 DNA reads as TGCGCCAGCAGCGAGAGTCAGAGAAACACTGAAGCTTTCTTT. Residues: CASSESQRNTEAFF.

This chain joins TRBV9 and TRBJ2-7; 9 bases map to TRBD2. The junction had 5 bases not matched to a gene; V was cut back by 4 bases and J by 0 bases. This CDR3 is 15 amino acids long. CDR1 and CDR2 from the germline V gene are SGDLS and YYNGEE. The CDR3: CASSIDSGSSYEQYF. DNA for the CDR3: TGTGCCAGCAGCATCGATAGCGGGAGCTCCTACGAGCAGTACTTC.

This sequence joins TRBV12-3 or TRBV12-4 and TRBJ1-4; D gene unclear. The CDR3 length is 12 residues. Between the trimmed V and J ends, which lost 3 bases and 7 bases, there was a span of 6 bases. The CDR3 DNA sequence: TGTGCCAGCAGTTTTGAGGGTGAAAAACTGTTTTTT. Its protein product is CASSFEGEKLFF.

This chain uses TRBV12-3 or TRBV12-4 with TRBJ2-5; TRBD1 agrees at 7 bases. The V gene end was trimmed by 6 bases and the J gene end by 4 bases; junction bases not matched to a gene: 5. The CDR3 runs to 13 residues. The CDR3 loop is CASRGGGRETQYF. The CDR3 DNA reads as TGTGCCAGCAGAGGGGGCGGGCGAGAGACCCAGTACTTC.

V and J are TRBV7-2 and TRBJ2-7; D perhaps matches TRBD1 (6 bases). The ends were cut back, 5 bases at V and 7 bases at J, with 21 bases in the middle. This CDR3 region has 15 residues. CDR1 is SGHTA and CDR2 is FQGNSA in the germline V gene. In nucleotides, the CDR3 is TGTGCCAGCAGCCCAGCCCCGGGACCCCAGGGGGAGCAGTACTTC. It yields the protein CASSPAPGPQGEQYF. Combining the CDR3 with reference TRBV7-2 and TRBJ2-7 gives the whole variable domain GAGVSQSPSNKVTEKGKDVELRCDPISGHTALYWYRQSLGQGLEFLIYFQGNSAPDKSGLPSDRFSAERTGGSVSTLTIQRTQQEDSAVYLCASSPAPGPQGEQYFGPGTRLTVT.

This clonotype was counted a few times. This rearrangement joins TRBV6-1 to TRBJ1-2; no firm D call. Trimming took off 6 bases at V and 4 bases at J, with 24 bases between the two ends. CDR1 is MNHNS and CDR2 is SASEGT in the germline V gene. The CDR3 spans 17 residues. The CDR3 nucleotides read TGTGCCAGCAGCCGCGTACGAGATACCTCAAGCAGCTATGGCTACACCTTC. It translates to CASSRVRDTSSSYGYTF.

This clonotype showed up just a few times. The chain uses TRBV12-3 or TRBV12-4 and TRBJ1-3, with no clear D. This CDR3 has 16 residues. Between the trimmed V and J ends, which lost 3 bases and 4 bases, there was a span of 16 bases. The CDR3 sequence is CASSFRLDRGGNTIYF. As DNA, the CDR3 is TGTGCCAGCAGTTTTCGGCTAGACCGTGGAGGAAACACCATATATTTT.

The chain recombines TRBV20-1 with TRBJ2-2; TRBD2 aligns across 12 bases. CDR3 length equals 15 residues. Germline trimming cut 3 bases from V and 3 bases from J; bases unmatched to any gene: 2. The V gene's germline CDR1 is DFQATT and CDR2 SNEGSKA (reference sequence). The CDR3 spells CSASGLAGYTGELFF. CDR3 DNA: TGCAGTGCTAGCGGACTAGCGGGATACACCGGGGAGCTGTTTTTT.

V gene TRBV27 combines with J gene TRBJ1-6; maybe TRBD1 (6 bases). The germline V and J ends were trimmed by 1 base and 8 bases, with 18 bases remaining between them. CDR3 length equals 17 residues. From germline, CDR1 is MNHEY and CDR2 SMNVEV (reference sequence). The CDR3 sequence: CASSLFGGGVTYSPLHF. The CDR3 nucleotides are TGTGCCAGCAGTTTATTCGGGGGCGGGGTCACCTATTCACCCCTCCACTTT.

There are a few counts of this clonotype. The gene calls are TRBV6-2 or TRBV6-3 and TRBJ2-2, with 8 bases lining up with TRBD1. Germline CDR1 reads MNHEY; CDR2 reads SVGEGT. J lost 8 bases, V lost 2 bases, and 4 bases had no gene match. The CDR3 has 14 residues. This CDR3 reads CASSYRTGSGELFF. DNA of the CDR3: TGTGCCAGCAGTTACCGGACAGGGTCGGGGGAGCTGTTTTTT.

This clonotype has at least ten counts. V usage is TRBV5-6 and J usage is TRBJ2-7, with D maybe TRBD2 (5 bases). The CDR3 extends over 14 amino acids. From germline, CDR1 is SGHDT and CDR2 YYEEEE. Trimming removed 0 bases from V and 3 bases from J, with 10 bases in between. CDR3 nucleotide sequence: TGTGCCAGCAGCTTGGGGGGAGAGAGCTACGAGCAGTACTTC. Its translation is CASSLGGESYEQYF.

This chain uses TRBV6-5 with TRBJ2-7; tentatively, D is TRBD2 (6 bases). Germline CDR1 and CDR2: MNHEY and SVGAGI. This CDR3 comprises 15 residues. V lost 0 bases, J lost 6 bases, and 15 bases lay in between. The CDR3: CASSYSGGVAGEQYF. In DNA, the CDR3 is TGTGCCAGCAGTTACTCGGGGGGAGTAGCAGGCGAGCAGTACTTC.

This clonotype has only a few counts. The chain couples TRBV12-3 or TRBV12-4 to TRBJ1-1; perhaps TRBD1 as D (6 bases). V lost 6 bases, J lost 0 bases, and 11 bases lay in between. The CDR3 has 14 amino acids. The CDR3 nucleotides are TGTGCCAGCAGATACGGACAGATGAACACTGAAGCTTTCTTT. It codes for CASRYGQMNTEAFF.